This T cell receptor (beta chain) stems from a study of blood T cell repertoires in COVID-19. Whole-study context: Sites in the United States, Italy and Spain provided acute and convalescent COVID-19 samples. PBMCs, B-cell-depleted T cells, or T cells were the source of the cDNA or gDNA that made up the material.

Original data processing: Reference gene primer amplification gave estimated nucleated cell counts. Sequencing was performed with immunoSEQ multiplex PCR; in TCRdb, only in-frame clones are kept and a portion is missing. That table gives V, J and clone size, and the DNA gave D and trimming. The data hold about 170,000 clones, with around 74% observed a single time. This TCR derives from a woman aged 80 or older with acute or convalescent COVID-19. The source material was peripheral blood.

CDR3 nucleotides: TGCGCCAGCAGCCCCCCCGGGGGCGGGAGGAGAAATGAGCAGTTCTTC. Translation: CASSPPGGGRRNEQFF. J is TRBJ2-1 and V is TRBV4-1, with 8 bases aligning to TRBD2. The germline V gene has CDR1 MGHRA and CDR2 YSYEKL. The ends lost 4 bases at V and 7 bases at J; junction bases unmatched: 12. CDR3 size: 16 residues.